One and the same sample provided the 5 T cell receptor beta chains below, sequenced in a study of STAT5B mutations in CD4+ large granular lymphocyte leukemia. Method: immunoSEQ multiplex PCR; TCRdb's copy keeps in-frame clones and lacks some. The data show 35,000 or so clones, around 88% seen once. The specimen sequenced was CD4+ T cells from blood buffy coats. The receptors derive from a human donor in good health.

V is TRBV5-1 and J is TRBJ1-2, with TRBD1 matching over 8 bases. After removal of 4 bases from V and 5 bases from J, the junction contained 7 bases not matched to a gene. Germline assignment: CDR1 SGHRS and CDR2 YFSETQ. CDR3 length: 14 amino acids. CDR3 sequence reads: CASSPGQGAYGYTF. In nucleotides, the CDR3 is TGCGCCAGCAGCCCCGGACAGGGAGCTTATGGCTACACCTTC. The full variable domain, completed using reference TRBV5-1 and TRBJ1-2, is KAGVTQTPRYLIKTRGQQVTLSCSPISGHRSVSWYQQTPGQGLQFLFEYFSETQRNKGNFPGRFSGRQFSNSRSEMNVSTLELGDSALYLCASSPGQGAYGYTFGSGTRLTVV.

The rearrangement uses TRBV13 and TRBJ2-2; D gene unclear. The CDR3 has 12 amino acids. Germline V gives CDR1 PRHDT, CDR2 FYEKMQ (reference sequence). Trimming pared 3 bases from V and 7 bases from J, leaving 6 bases between. Here the CDR3 DNA reads TGTGCCAGCAGCTTGGAGTACGGGGAGCTGTTTTTT. Translation: CASSLEYGELFF.

This clone has just one count. This chain connects TRBV5-6 to TRBJ1-5; 7 nucleotides line up with TRBD1. Per germline, CDR1 SGHDT and CDR2 YYEEEE. Trimming took 3 bases from V and 1 from J; bases not matched to a gene: 16. CDR3 length: 19 residues. The DNA for the CDR3 is TGTGCCAGCAGCTGGGGGGGACCGAGGACAGGAACCAGCAATCAGCCCCAGCATTTT. Its translation: CASSWGGPRTGTSNQPQHF.

The V and J genes are TRBV18 and TRBJ2-5; D remains unclear. This CDR3 spans 13 amino acids. The germline V gene has CDR1 KGHSH and CDR2 LQKENI. V gave up 2 bases and J gave up 7 bases, with 11 bases separating them. CDR3 nucleotide sequence: TGTGCCAGCTCACCAGGCGACCTCGGGACCCAGTACTTC. It yields the protein CASSPGDLGTQYF.

V and J are TRBV5-1 and TRBJ2-5; no definite D call. The CDR3 spans 18 residues. The V end was cut by 4 bases, the J end by 2 bases, with 24 bases between. Germline loops: CDR1 SGHRS, CDR2 YFSETQ. CDR3 bases: TGCGCCAGCAGCCCCCGTAGGTTGGGGTTTAACCCACAAGAGACCCAGTACTTC. It codes for CASSPRRLGFNPQETQYF. Looking up the rest from reference TRBV5-1 and TRBJ2-5 gives the full variable domain: KAGVTQTPRYLIKTRGQQVTLSCSPISGHRSVSWYQQTPGQGLQFLFEYFSETQRNKGNFPGRFSGRQFSNSRSEMNVSTLELGDSALYLCASSPRRLGFNPQETQYFGPGTRLLVL.